This TCR beta chain appears in the sequencing data of a study of identical twins. Per germline, CDR1 SQVTM and CDR2 ANQGSEA. This CDR3 contains 14 residues. This clonotype was counted at least ten times. The junction departs from germline at one end; a sequencing error may be responsible. MiXCR was run by TCRdb on the 5' RACE reads, yielding one entry per CDR3 protein. Of some 1,700,000 distinct CDR3 sequences listed, more than 30% are singletons. This TCR was recovered from a newborn girl in good health. V is TRBV29-1 and J is TRBJ1-2, with 7 nucleotides matching TRBD1. Specimen: cord blood. In nucleotides, the CDR3 is TGCAGCGTTCAAGAACAGGGGCCATACTATGGCTACACCTTC. This codes for CSVQEQGPYYGYTF.